The 20 T cell receptor beta chains listed next were all sequenced from one sample in a study of tumor and adjacent non-tumor tissue in lung cancer. The template was RNA from unsorted bulk tissue. More than 3 cm separated this lung sample from the edge of the tumor. Three rounds of nested PCR, following a modified ARM-PCR protocol, produced the TCRbeta library. In TCRdb, the multiplex PCR reads were re-called with MiXCR into one record per CDR3 protein. The data show over 40,000 distinct CDR3 sequences, less than 70% seen once. Sequencing was done on a sample of distant non-tumor lung tissue. The receptors derive from a woman aged 40 to 49 with non-small cell lung cancer.

The V gene is TRBV20-1, the J gene TRBJ2-1; a possible D gene is TRBD1 (5 bases). CDR3 size: 16 residues. Trimming removed 5 bases from V and 4 bases from J, with 21 bases in between. Germline V gives CDR1 DFQATT, CDR2 SNEGSKA (reference sequence). The DNA of the CDR3 is TGCAGTGCTGGGGCCTTACATGGGGCCGTATACAATGAGCAGTTCTTC. Translating gives CSAGALHGAVYNEQFF.

For this clonotype: Lacking the conserved final phenylalanine or tryptophan, this CDR3 likely reflects a read error. CDR3 region: CSVAASGRRDTQYS. The CDR3 region has the DNA TGCAGCGTTGCCGCTAGCGGTAGGAGAGATACGCAGTATTCT. J is TRBJ2-3 and V is TRBV29-1, with TRBD2 matching 7 bases. This CDR3 comprises 14 residues. The V and J ends lost 4 bases and 5 bases, in that order; junction bases with no gene match: 9. The germline gives CDR1 SQVTM, CDR2 ANQGSEA.

With regard to this clonotype: One end of the junction does not line up with germline, which may come from a read error. The chain links TRBV11-2 to TRBJ2-5; the match to TRBD2 covers 11 bases. The CDR3 consists of 15 residues. Germline-derived CDR1 and CDR2 are SGHAT and FQNNGV. CDR3 DNA: TGTGCCAGCAACTTAGCGGGGGGGGTTGGAGAGACCCAGTACTTC. Encoded protein: CASNLAGGVGETQYF.

For this clonotype: This may come from a read error, since a much larger clone is one base off. The V and J genes are TRBV5-4 and TRBJ1-1; D call uncertain. CDR3 length: 15 residues. The germline V gene has CDR1 SGHNT and CDR2 YYREEE (reference sequence). Trimming pared 0 bases from V and 6 bases from J, leaving 15 bases between. The CDR3 loop is CASSLEGWRMAEAFF. CDR3 bases: TGTGCCAGCAGCTTGGAAGGGTGGAGGATGGCTGAAGCTTTCTTT.

CDR3 sequence (DNA): TGTGCCACCAGCAGAGAAGGGACTAGCGAGGAGACCCAGTACTTC. This gives the protein CATSREGTSEETQYF. The rearrangement links TRBV15 to TRBJ2-5; TRBD2 agrees at 10 bases. Per the germline V gene, CDR1 is LNHNV and CDR2 is YYDKDF (reference sequence). The V segment lost 0 bases and the J segment 5 bases; nucleotides outside the gene matches: 3. CDR3 length: 15 residues.

This clonotype was detected ten times or more. The rearrangement uses TRBV5-1 and TRBJ2-1, with 8 bases fitting TRBD1. The V segment lost 1 base and the J segment 3 bases; nucleotides outside the gene matches: 3. The CDR3 sequence is 15 residues long. Germline V gene lookup returns CDR1 SGHRS and CDR2 YFSETQ. The chain's CDR3 is CASSLFGQGYNEQFF. The CDR3, as DNA: TGCGCCAGCAGCTTGTTTGGACAGGGCTACAATGAGCAGTTCTTC.

Worth noting for this clonotype: Since a much larger clone is just one base distant, this may be a read error. The rearrangement links TRBV4-2 to TRBJ2-5; unclear D gene. Looked up from germline, CDR1 is LGHNA and CDR2 is YNFKEQ. Trimming left V 1 base short and J 2 bases short, with 2 bases between. The CDR3 has 12 residues. CDR3 region: CASSQGQETQYF. The CDR3 DNA is TGTGCCAGCAGCCAAGGGCAAGAGACCCAGTACTTC.

The V call is TRBV6-5, the J call TRBJ1-1; D is undetermined. V dropped 7 bases and J dropped 11 bases, with 20 bases sitting between them. This CDR3 is 13 amino acids long. The germline gives CDR1 MNHEY, CDR2 SVGAGI. CDR3 sequence (DNA): TGTGCCAGCAACCGTACATGGTACACAGAGGCTTTCTTT. It specifies CASNRTWYTEAFF.

This clonotype has only one observation. The junction shows a germline mismatch at one end, possibly a read error. The chain has TRBV2 and TRBJ1-6, with a tentative D call TRBD1 (5 bases). The CDR3 is made up of 13 amino acids. The V gene's germline CDR1 is SNHLY and CDR2 FYNNEI. This CDR3 is CASNGADNSPLNF. CDR3 nucleotides: TGTGCCAGCAATGGGGCCGATAATTCACCCCTCAACTTT.

This clonotype was observed at least ten times. V gene TRBV6-6 combines with J gene TRBJ1-5; D gene unclear. This CDR3 is 15 amino acids long. Germline V gene sequence: CDR1 MNHNY, CDR2 SVGAGI (reference sequence). The V end lost 2 bases, the J end lost 0 bases, and 8 bases lay between the germline ends. The CDR3: CASSYGQSSNQPQHF. For the CDR3, the DNA is TGTGCCAGCAGTTACGGGCAGAGTAGCAATCAGCCCCAGCATTTT.

V is TRBV18 and J is TRBJ2-5; TRBD1 or TRBD2 may be the D gene (5 bases each). This CDR3 is 13 amino acids long. Between the trimmed V and J ends, which lost 6 bases and 4 bases, there was a span of 12 bases. Germline loops: CDR1 KGHSH, CDR2 LQKENI. The DNA of the CDR3 is TGTGCCAGCTCTCCTCGGGGCGCAGAGACCCAGTACTTC. It encodes CASSPRGAETQYF.

This clonotype was observed many times. CDR3 nucleotide sequence: TGTGCCAGCAGACCGTCCGTAGCGGGGGGTTCGGATACGCAGTATTTT. Encoded protein: CASRPSVAGGSDTQYF. The V and J genes are TRBV5-4 and TRBJ2-3, with 10 bases fitting TRBD2. The V gene end was trimmed by 5 bases and the J gene end by 6 bases; junction bases not matched to a gene: 12. Germline CDR1 SGHNT, CDR2 YYREEE (reference sequence). The CDR3 runs to 16 residues.

A remark on this clonotype: One end of the junction does not line up with germline, which may come from a read error. The chain has TRBV20-1 and TRBJ2-7; D is ambiguous. The CDR3 has 14 amino acids. CDR1 and CDR2 (germline): DFQATT, SNEGSKA (reference sequence). The DNA for the CDR3 is TGCAGTGCTAAGCTTGTTTTTAAGGGATCCGAGAAGTACTTC. Translated: CSAKLVFKGSEKYF.

This clonotype was found a few times. This chain connects TRBV2 to TRBJ2-2, with D tentatively TRBD1 (6 bases). Trimming left V 0 bases short and J 5 bases short, with 16 bases between. The CDR3 length is 17 residues. Germline V gene sequence: CDR1 SNHLY, CDR2 FYNNEI. The CDR3 DNA sequence: TGTGCCAGCAGTGAAGCTGGGGGCGGCTTTTCGACCGGGGAGCTGTTTTTT. Encoded protein: CASSEAGGGFSTGELFF.

This clonotype was seen many times. The chain recombines TRBV20-1 with TRBJ2-1; TRBD1 matches at 7 bases. There are 14 residues in the CDR3. Germline CDR1 and CDR2: DFQATT and SNEGSKA (reference sequence). V lost 1 base to trimming and J lost 7 bases; unmatched junction nucleotides: 7. The CDR3 nucleotides read TGCAGTGCTAGAGGAGGGGGCCCATTTAATGAGCAGTTCTTC. Translation gives CSARGGGPFNEQFF.

This clonotype showed up many times. V usage is TRBV6-6 and J usage is TRBJ1-1; TRBD1 aligns across 7 bases. With V trimmed by 6 bases and J by 2 bases, 9 bases remained unmatched. CDR1 and CDR2 (germline): MNHNY, SVGAGI (reference sequence). This CDR3 has 15 amino acids. CDR3 sequence reads: CASSYDRVVNTEAFF. The CDR3, as DNA: TGTGCCAGCAGCTACGACAGGGTTGTAAACACTGAAGCTTTCTTT.

This chain links TRBV29-1 with TRBJ1-2; D not certain. The CDR3 loop spans 13 amino acids. Germline-derived CDR1 and CDR2 are SQVTM and ANQGSEA. V lost 2 bases, J lost 4 bases, and 11 bases lay in between. The CDR3 loop is CSVESPDGYGYTF. The CDR3 DNA is TGCAGCGTTGAATCTCCGGACGGCTATGGCTACACCTTC.

Points on this clonotype: This may arise from a read error, as a much more abundant clone is one base away. The chain employs TRBV28 and TRBJ2-7; D gene ambiguous. CDR3 size: 11 residues. Germline CDR1 reads MDHEN; CDR2 reads SYDVKM. The CDR3 nucleotides read TGTGCCAGCAGTAACTACTACGGGCAGTACTTC. Translating gives CASSNYYGQYF.

This clonotype was recorded a few times. A much larger clone differs from this one at a single base, so this may be a read error. The V call is TRBV6-6, the J call TRBJ2-3; unclear D gene. V shed 7 bases and J shed 5 bases, with 10 bases lying between them. This CDR3 comprises 12 residues. Germline V gives CDR1 MNHNY, CDR2 SVGAGI (reference sequence). The DNA for the CDR3 is TGTGCCAGCAACTACAGAGTAGATACGCAGTATTTT. It specifies CASNYRVDTQYF.

V usage is TRBV5-4 and J usage is TRBJ1-6; weak D call: TRBD1 (5 bases). CDR3 size: 14 residues. V dropped 4 bases and J dropped 10 bases, with 15 bases sitting between them. Germline-derived CDR1 and CDR2 are SGHNT and YYREEE (reference sequence). DNA of the CDR3: TGTGCCAGCAGCCCCGGCTTGGGGCTATCACCCCTCCACTTT. This sequence encodes CASSPGLGLSPLHF.